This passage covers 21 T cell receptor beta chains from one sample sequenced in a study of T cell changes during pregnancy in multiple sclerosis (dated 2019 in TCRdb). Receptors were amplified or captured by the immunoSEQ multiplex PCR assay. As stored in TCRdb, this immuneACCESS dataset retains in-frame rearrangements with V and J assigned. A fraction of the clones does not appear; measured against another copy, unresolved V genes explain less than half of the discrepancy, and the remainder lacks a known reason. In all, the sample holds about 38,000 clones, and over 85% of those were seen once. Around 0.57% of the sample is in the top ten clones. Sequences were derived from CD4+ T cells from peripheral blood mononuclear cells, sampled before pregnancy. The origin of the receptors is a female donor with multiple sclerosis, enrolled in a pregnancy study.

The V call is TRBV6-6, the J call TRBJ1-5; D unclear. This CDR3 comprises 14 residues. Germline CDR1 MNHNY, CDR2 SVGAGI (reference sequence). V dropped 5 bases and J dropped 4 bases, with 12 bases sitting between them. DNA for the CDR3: TGTGCCAGCAGTCCACCCGGGTGGAATCAGCCCCAGCATTTT. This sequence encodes CASSPPGWNQPQHF.

CDR3 DNA sequence: TGTGCCAGCAGTTTGACCACAGGGGGAATTTGGGAAAAACTGTTTTTT. Its protein is CASSLTTGGIWEKLFF. The V and J genes are TRBV27 and TRBJ1-4, with TRBD1 matching over 8 bases. After removal of 3 bases from V and 8 bases from J, the junction contained 11 bases not matched to a gene. The CDR3 is made up of 16 amino acids. CDR1 and CDR2 from the germline V gene are MNHEY and SMNVEV (reference sequence).

The DNA for the CDR3 is TGCGCCAGCAGCCGGACACATACCCTCGCCGAGCAGTACTTC. Encoded protein: CASSRTHTLAEQYF. This chain joins TRBV4-3 and TRBJ2-7; TRBD1 is a possible D gene (5 bases). Germline V CDR1 and CDR2: LGHNA, YSLEER. Trimming cost V 4 bases and J 6 bases, with 16 bases left between them. The CDR3 loop spans 14 amino acids.

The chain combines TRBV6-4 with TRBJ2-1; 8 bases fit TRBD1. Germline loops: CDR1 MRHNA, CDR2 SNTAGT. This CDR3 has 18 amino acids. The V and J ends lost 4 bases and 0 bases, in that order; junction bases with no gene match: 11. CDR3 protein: CASSGRMHTGGSYNEQFF. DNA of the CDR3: TGTGCCAGCAGTGGCCGAATGCATACAGGGGGCTCCTACAATGAGCAGTTCTTC.

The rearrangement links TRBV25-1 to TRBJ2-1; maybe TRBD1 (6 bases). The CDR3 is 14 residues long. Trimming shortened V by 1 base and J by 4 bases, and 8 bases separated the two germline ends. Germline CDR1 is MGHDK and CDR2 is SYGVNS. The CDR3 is CASSEFRGYNEQFF. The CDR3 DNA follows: TGTGCCAGCAGTGAATTCAGGGGATACAATGAGCAGTTCTTC. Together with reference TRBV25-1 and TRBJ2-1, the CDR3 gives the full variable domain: EADIYQTPRYLVIGTGKKITLECSQTMGHDKMYWYQQDPGMELHLIHYSYGVNSTEKGDLSSESTVSRIRTEHFPLTLESARPSHTSQYLCASSEFRGYNEQFFGPGTRLTVL.

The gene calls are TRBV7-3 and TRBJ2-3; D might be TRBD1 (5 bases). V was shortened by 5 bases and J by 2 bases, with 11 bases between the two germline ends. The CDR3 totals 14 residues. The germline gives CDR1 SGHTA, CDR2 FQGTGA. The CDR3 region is CASSLRRDTDTQYF. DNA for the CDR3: TGTGCCAGCAGCCTTCGCAGGGACACAGATACGCAGTATTTT.

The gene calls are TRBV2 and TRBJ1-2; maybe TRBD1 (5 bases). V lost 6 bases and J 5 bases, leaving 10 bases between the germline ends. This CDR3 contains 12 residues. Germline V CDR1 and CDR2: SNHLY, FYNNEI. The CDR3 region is CASRMQGYGYTF. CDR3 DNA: TGTGCCAGCAGGATGCAGGGTTATGGCTACACCTTC.

CDR3 loop: CASRRAGGWETQYF. The CDR3 nucleotides read TGTGCCAGCAGGAGGGCAGGGGGTTGGGAGACCCAGTACTTC. This chain uses TRBV6-1 with TRBJ2-5; 7 nucleotides match TRBD1. Germline CDR1 reads MNHNS; CDR2 reads SASEGT. Unmatched junction bases numbered 9, after V lost 6 bases and J lost 5 bases. The CDR3 sequence is 14 residues long.

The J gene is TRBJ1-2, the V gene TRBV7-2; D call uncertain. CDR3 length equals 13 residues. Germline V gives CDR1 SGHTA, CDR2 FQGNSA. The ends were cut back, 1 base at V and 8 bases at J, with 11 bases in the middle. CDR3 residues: CASSLDGLNGYTF. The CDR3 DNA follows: TGTGCCAGCAGCTTAGATGGGCTAAACGGCTACACCTTC. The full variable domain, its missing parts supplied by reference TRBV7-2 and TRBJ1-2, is GAGVSQSPSNKVTEKGKDVELRCDPISGHTALYWYRQSLGQGLEFLIYFQGNSAPDKSGLPSDRFSAERTGGSVSTLTIQRTQQEDSAVYLCASSLDGLNGYTFGSGTRLTVV.

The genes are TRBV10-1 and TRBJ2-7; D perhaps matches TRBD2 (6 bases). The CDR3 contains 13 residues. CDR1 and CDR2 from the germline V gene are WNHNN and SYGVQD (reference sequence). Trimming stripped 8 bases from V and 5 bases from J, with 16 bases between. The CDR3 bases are TGCGCCAGCGGCTGCCGGGACTCTGACGAGCAGTACTTC. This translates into CASGCRDSDEQYF.

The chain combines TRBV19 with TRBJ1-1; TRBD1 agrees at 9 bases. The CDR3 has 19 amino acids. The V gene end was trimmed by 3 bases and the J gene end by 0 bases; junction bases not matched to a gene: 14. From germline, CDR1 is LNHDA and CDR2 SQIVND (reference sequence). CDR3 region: CASSMRGTGLKGMNTEAFF. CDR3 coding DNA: TGTGCCAGTAGTATGCGGGGGACAGGGCTAAAGGGGATGAACACTGAAGCTTTCTTT. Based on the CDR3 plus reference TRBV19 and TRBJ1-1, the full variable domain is DGGITQSPKYLFRKEGQNVTLSCEQNLNHDAMYWYRQDPGQGLRLIYYSQIVNDFQKGDIAEGYSVSREKKESFPLTVTSAQKNPTAFYLCASSMRGTGLKGMNTEAFFGQGTRLTVV.

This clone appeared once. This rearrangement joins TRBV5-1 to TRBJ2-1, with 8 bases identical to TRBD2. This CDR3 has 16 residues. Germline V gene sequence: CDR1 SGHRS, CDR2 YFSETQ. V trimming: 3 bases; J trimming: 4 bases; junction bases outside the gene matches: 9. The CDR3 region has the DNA TGCGCCAGCAGCTCCCGGGGTAGCGGGGTGTACAATGAGCAGTTCTTC. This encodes CASSSRGSGVYNEQFF.

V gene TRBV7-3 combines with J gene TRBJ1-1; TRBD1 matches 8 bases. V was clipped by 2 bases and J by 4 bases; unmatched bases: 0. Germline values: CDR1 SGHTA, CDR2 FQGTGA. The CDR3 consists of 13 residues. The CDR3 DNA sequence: TGTGCCAGCAGCTTAGGACAGGGCACTGAAGCTTTCTTT. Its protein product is CASSLGQGTEAFF.

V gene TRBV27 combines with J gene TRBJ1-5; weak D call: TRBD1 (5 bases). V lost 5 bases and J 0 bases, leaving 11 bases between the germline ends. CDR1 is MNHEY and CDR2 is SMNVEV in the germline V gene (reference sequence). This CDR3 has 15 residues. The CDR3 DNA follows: TGTGCCAGCAGTCCCCGGACATTTAGCAATCAGCCCCAGCATTTT. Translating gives CASSPRTFSNQPQHF.

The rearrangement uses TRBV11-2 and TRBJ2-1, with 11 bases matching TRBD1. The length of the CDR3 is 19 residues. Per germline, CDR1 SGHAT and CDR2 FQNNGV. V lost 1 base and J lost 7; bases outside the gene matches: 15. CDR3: CASSLVRSSGDRGFNEQFF. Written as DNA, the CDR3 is TGTGCCAGCAGCTTAGTCAGGTCTTCCGGGGACAGGGGGTTTAATGAGCAGTTCTTC.

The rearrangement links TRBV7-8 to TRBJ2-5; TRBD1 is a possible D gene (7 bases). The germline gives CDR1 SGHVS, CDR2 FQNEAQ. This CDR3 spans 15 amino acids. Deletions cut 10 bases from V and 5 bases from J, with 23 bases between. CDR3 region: CANTPAEGAFETQYF. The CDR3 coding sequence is TGTGCCAACACCCCGGCGGAGGGGGCGTTTGAGACCCAGTACTTC.

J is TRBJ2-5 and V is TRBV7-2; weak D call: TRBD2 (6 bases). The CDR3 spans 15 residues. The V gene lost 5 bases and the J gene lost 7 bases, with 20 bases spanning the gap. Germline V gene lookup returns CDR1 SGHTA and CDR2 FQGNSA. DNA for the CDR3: TGTGCCAGCAGCCCTGGACTATACGCCGCTGGGACCCAGTACTTC. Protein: CASSPGLYAAGTQYF.

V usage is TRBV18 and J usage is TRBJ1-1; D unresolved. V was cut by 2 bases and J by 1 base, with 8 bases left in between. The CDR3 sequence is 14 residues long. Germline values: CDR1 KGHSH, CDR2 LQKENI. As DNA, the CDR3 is TGTGCCAGCTCACCAGGCAGACAGAACACTGAAGCTTTCTTT. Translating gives CASSPGRQNTEAFF.

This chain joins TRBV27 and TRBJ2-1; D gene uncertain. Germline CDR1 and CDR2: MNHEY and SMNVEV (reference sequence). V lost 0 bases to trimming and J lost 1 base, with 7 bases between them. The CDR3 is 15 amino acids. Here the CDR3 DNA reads TGTGCCAGCAGTTTATCTAGTCCTTCCTACAATGAGCAGTTCTTC. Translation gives CASSLSSPSYNEQFF.

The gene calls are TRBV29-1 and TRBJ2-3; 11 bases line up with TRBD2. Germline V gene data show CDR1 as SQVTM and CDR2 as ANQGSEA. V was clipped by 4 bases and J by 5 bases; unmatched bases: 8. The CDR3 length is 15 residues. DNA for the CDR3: TGCAGCGTTGCACGGCTAGCGGGGGGTGGAGATACGCAGTATTTT. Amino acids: CSVARLAGGGDTQYF.

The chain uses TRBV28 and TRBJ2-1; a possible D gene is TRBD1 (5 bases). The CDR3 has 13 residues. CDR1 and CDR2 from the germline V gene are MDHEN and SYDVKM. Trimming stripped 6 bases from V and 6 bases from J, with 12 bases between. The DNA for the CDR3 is TGTGCCAGCAGCAGGGCATCGGGCAATGAGCAGTTCTTC. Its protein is CASSRASGNEQFF. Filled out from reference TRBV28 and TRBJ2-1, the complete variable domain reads DVKVTQSSRYLVKRTGEKVFLECVQDMDHENMFWYRQDPGLGLRLIYFSYDVKMKEKGDIPEGYSVSREKKERFSLILESASTNQTSMYLCASSRASGNEQFFGPGTRLTVL.